The 8 T cell receptor beta chains below all came from one sample that was sequenced in a study of blood T cell repertoires in COVID-19. Generated by immunoSEQ multiplex PCR, the TCRdb table keeps only in-frame clones and is missing some. The table has 200,000 to 250,000 clones, roughly 84% seen once. Sequenced input: peripheral blood. The receptors come from an elderly woman with acute or convalescent COVID-19.

The rearrangement joins TRBV6-2 or TRBV6-3 to TRBJ2-3, with D uncertain. The CDR3 loop spans 15 amino acids. The ends were cut back, 0 bases at V and 4 bases at J, with 11 bases in the middle. Germline V gives CDR1 MNHEY, CDR2 SVGEGT. CDR3 nucleotides: TGTGCCAGCAGTTACTCGTCCAGGATCCCAGATACGCAGTATTTT. Its translation: CASSYSSRIPDTQYF.

The V call is TRBV4-3, the J call TRBJ2-1; 13 bases agree with TRBD2. V gave up 0 bases and J gave up 4 bases; unmatched junction bases: 9. CDR3 length: 19 residues. CDR1 LGHNA and CDR2 YSLEER come from the germline V gene. The CDR3 reads CASSQDRLAGGSIYNEQFF. In nucleotides, the CDR3 is TGCGCCAGCAGCCAAGATCGACTAGCGGGGGGTTCCATTTACAATGAGCAGTTCTTC.

This clone was found once. The J gene is TRBJ1-2, the V gene TRBV6-4; D is unresolved. Germline V gives CDR1 MRHNA, CDR2 SNTAGT. This CDR3 comprises 11 residues. Trimming took 4 bases from V and 6 from J, leaving 6 bases between them. The CDR3 is CASSGGHGYTF. As DNA, the CDR3 is TGTGCCAGCAGTGGCGGGCATGGCTACACCTTC.

A remark on this clone: At one of its ends the junction is not consistent with the germline gene, which may arise from a read error. V gene TRBV28 combines with J gene TRBJ1-4; D not resolved. CDR1 is MDHEN, CDR2 SYDVKM, per germline. There are 11 residues in the CDR3. CDR3 nucleotide sequence: TGCGCAGTTGCAACTAATGAAAAACTGTTTTTT. It yields the protein CAVATNEKLFF.

This chain uses TRBV7-2 with TRBJ1-1; D is unresolved. Per germline, CDR1 SGHTA and CDR2 FQGNSA. The ends were cut back, 5 bases at V and 6 bases at J, with 13 bases in the middle. The CDR3 runs 13 residues. The CDR3 sequence: CASSRIRRAEAFF. The CDR3 DNA is TGTGCCAGCAGCCGCATACGACGGGCTGAAGCTTTCTTT.

In its sample, this clone was seen once. V and J are TRBV11-2 and TRBJ1-1; D not certain. V dropped 2 bases and J dropped 2 bases, with 3 bases sitting between them. The CDR3 has 12 residues. The germline CDR1 and CDR2 sequences are SGHAT and FQNNGV. The CDR3 loop is CASSLLNTEAFF. CDR3 DNA: TGTGCCAGCAGCTTATTAAACACTGAAGCTTTCTTT.

The rearrangement joins TRBV13 to TRBJ2-7; perhaps TRBD2 as D (5 bases). V was shortened by 1 base and J by 8 bases, with 12 bases between the two germline ends. CDR3 length: 13 residues. Per the germline V gene, CDR1 is PRHDT and CDR2 is FYEKMQ (reference sequence). The CDR3: CASSLEKEAKQYF. The CDR3 DNA is TGTGCCAGCAGCTTAGAAAAGGAGGCAAAGCAGTACTTC.

V gene TRBV6-5 combines with J gene TRBJ2-3; possible D gene TRBD2, 6 bases. Trimming stripped 2 bases from V and 7 bases from J, with 13 bases between. Germline V gene lookup returns CDR1 MNHEY and CDR2 SVGAGI. This CDR3 comprises 14 residues. In nucleotides, the CDR3 is TGTGCCAGCAGTTACGGGGCGGGGTTAAATACGCAGTATTTT. This sequence encodes CASSYGAGLNTQYF.